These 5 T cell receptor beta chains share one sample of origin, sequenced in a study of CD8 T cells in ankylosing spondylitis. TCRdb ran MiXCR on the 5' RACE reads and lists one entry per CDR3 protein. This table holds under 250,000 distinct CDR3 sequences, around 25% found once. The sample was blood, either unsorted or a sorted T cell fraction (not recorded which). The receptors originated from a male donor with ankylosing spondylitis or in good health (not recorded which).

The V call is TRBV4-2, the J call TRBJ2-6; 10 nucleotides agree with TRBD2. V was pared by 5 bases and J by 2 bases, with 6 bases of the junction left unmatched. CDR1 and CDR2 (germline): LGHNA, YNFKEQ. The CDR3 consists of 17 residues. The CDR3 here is CASSSRLAGAGANVLTF. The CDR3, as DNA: TGTGCCAGCAGCTCCAGGCTAGCGGGAGCTGGGGCCAACGTCCTGACTTTC.

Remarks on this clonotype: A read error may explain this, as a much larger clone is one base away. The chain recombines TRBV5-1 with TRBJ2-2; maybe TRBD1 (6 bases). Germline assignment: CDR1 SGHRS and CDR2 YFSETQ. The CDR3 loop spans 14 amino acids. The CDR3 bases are TGCGCCAGCAGCAGAGTCCAGGGGACCGGGGAGCTGCTTTTT. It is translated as CASSRVQGTGELLF. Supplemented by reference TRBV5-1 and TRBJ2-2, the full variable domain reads KAGVTQTPRYLIKTRGQQVTLSCSPISGHRSVSWYQQTPGQGLQFLFEYFSETQRNKGNFPGRFSGRQFSNSRSEMNVSTLELGDSALYLCASSRVQGTGELLFGEGSRLTVL.

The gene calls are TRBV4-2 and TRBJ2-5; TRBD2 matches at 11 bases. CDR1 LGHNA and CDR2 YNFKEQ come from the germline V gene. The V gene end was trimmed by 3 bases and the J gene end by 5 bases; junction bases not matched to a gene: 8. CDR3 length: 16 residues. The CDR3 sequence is CASSQGSGRAMETQYF. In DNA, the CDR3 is TGTGCCAGCAGCCAGGGTAGCGGGAGGGCCATGGAGACCCAGTACTTC.

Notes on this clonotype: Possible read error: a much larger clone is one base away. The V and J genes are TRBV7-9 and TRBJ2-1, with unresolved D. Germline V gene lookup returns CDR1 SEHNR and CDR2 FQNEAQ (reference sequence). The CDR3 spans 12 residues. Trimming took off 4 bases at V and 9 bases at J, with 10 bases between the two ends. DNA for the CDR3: TGTGCCAGCAGCTGGTCTCACACTGAGCAGTTCTTC. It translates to CASSWSHTEQFF.

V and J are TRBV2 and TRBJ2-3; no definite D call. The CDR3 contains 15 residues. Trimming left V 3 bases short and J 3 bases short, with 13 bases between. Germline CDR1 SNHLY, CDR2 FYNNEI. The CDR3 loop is CASSDSIQPTDTQYF. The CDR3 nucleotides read TGTGCCAGCAGTGATTCGATACAGCCGACAGATACGCAGTATTTT.